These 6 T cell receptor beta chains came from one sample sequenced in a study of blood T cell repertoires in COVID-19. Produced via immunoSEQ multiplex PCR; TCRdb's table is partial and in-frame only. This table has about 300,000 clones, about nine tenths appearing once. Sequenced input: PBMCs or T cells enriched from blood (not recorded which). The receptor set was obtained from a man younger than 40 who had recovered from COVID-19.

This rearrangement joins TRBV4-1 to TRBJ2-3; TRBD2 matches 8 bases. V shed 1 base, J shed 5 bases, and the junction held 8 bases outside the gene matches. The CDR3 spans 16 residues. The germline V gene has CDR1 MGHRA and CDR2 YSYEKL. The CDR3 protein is CASSQAGRGVEDTQYF. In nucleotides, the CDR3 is TGCGCCAGCAGCCAAGCGGGGCGGGGGGTGGAAGATACGCAGTATTTT.

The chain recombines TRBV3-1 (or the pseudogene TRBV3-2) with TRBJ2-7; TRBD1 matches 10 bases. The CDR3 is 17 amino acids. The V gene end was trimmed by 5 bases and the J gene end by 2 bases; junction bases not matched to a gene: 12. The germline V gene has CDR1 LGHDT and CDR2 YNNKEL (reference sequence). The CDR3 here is CASSSPDRDRGTYEQYF. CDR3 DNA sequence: TGTGCCAGCAGCTCACCCGACCGGGACAGGGGCACCTACGAGCAGTACTTC.

CDR3: CASSPDSPIAYNSPLHF. The CDR3 DNA reads as TGTGCCAGCTCACCCGACAGTCCAATCGCCTATAATTCACCCCTCCACTTT. The J gene is TRBJ1-6, the V gene TRBV18, with a tentative D call TRBD1 (5 bases). V was cut by 3 bases and J by 2 bases, with 14 bases left in between. The germline gives CDR1 KGHSH, CDR2 LQKENI. The CDR3 is made up of 17 amino acids.

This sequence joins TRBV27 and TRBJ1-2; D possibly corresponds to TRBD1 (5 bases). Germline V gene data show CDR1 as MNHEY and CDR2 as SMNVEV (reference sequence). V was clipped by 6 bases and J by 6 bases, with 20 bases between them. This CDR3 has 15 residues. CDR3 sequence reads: CASSQTGRVGHGYTF. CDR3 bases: TGTGCCAGCAGCCAAACGGGCAGGGTAGGCCATGGCTACACCTTC.

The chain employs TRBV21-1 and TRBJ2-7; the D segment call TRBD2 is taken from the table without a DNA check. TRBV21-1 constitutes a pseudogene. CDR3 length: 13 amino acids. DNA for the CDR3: TGTGCCAGCAGCAATTTCTTTCTGTACGAGCAGTACTTC. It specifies CASSNFFLYEQYF.

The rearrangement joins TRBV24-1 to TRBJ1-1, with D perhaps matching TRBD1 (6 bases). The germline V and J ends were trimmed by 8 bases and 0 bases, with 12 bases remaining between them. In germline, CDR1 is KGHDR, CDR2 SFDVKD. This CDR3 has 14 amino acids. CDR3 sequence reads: CATTSGGLNTEAFF. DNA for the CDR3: TGTGCCACCACGTCCGGGGGGCTGAACACTGAAGCTTTCTTT.